A single sample gave rise to the 14 T cell receptor beta chains below, sequenced in a study of CD8 T cells in Susac syndrome. RNA, at roughly 0.45 to 1 ug, was reverse transcribed with random hexamers. A single record per CDR3 protein comes from TCRdb applying MiXCR to the immunoSEQ multiplex PCR reads. Here the sample spans under 350,000 distinct CDR3 sequences, 92% being singletons. Input material: CD4+ T cells from PBMCs. All receptors derive from a human donor with multiple sclerosis.

V usage is TRBV3-1 and J usage is TRBJ2-7; D is uncertain. V was cut by 2 bases and J by 0 bases, with 11 bases left in between. The length of the CDR3 is 15 residues. CDR1 and CDR2 (germline): LGHDT, YNNKEL (reference sequence). Here the CDR3 reads CASSQQPHSSYEQYF. CDR3 nucleotides: TGTGCCAGCAGCCAACAACCTCACAGCTCCTACGAGCAGTACTTC.

The count of this clonotype is one. This chain links TRBV29-1 with TRBJ1-1; D perhaps matches TRBD1 (6 bases). Germline loops: CDR1 SQVTM, CDR2 ANQGSEA. Trimming pared 6 bases from V and 5 bases from J, leaving 19 bases between. This CDR3 region has 14 residues. The CDR3 DNA reads TGCAGCGTCGCCCGCCGACAGGCGGGGACTGAAGCTTTCTTT. Its translation is CSVARRQAGTEAFF.

In its sample, this clonotype was seen once. The chain recombines TRBV12-3 or TRBV12-4 with TRBJ1-2; tentative D call: TRBD1 (6 bases). Trimming pared 5 bases from V and 4 bases from J, leaving 11 bases between. The CDR3 runs to 13 residues. The CDR3 DNA reads TGTGCCAGCAGTCACGACAGGTTCTATGGCTACACCTTC. It codes for CASSHDRFYGYTF.

V is TRBV20-1 and J is TRBJ1-5; 8 bases agree with TRBD1. The CDR3 consists of 13 residues. With V trimmed by 5 bases and J by 4 bases, 4 bases remained unmatched. The germline CDR1 and CDR2 sequences are DFQATT and SNEGSKA (reference sequence). Here the CDR3 DNA reads TGCAGTGCTCTTGGACAGGGAAATCAGCCCCAGCATTTT. Its protein is CSALGQGNQPQHF.

The chain is built from TRBV30 and TRBJ1-2; D is perhaps TRBD1 (5 bases). The CDR3 has 14 amino acids. Trimming took 0 bases from V and 1 from J, leaving 9 bases between them. The V gene's germline CDR1 is GTSNPN and CDR2 SVGIG (reference sequence). The DNA of the CDR3 is TGTGCCTGGAGTGTATTGGGGCTTAACTATGGCTACACCTTC. The encoded protein is CAWSVLGLNYGYTF.

This clonotype was detected only a few times. The chain uses TRBV2 and TRBJ1-2; D is ambiguous. The CDR3 length is 12 residues. Deletions cut 4 bases from V and 8 bases from J, with 11 bases between. Germline CDR1 and CDR2: SNHLY and FYNNEI. CDR3 sequence: CASSVSGRGYTF. The CDR3 DNA reads TGTGCCAGCAGTGTTTCTGGGCGCGGCTACACCTTC.

The V and J genes are TRBV5-6 and TRBJ2-1; D call uncertain. Trimming cost V 2 bases and J 8 bases, with 5 bases left between them. The germline CDR1 and CDR2 sequences are SGHDT and YYEEEE. The CDR3 spans 11 residues. The CDR3 nucleotides are TGTGCCAGCAGCTTTGCTCATGAGCAGTTCTTC. It yields the protein CASSFAHEQFF.

This rearrangement joins TRBV9 to TRBJ2-2; D remains unclear. The CDR3 totals 15 residues. Germline V gives CDR1 SGDLS, CDR2 YYNGEE. The ends were cut back, 4 bases at V and 1 base at J, with 11 bases in the middle. This chain's CDR3 is CASSIRAENTGELFF. The CDR3 nucleotides read TGTGCCAGCAGCATCCGCGCGGAGAACACCGGGGAGCTGTTTTTT.

The chain is built from TRBV29-1 and TRBJ1-1; D is undetermined. Germline CDR1 is SQVTM and CDR2 is ANQGSEA. This CDR3 has 12 residues. V was trimmed by 3 bases and J by 2 bases, leaving 7 bases between them. The CDR3 DNA follows: TGCAGCGTTGAGGACGGAAACACTGAAGCTTTCTTT. Its translation is CSVEDGNTEAFF.

The chain has TRBV20-1 and TRBJ1-5; 7 bases match TRBD1. The germline V gene encodes CDR1 DFQATT and CDR2 SNEGSKA (reference sequence). The CDR3 is 15 amino acids. After removal of 0 bases from V and 5 bases from J, the junction contained 7 bases not matched to a gene. The CDR3 protein is CSARDPGTVHQPQHF. In DNA, the CDR3 is TGCAGTGCTAGAGATCCAGGGACAGTCCATCAGCCCCAGCATTTT.

The rearrangement joins TRBV7-9 to TRBJ2-7, with 10 bases that match TRBD2. CDR3 length: 15 amino acids. Germline CDR1 reads SEHNR; CDR2 reads FQNEAQ (reference sequence). With 5 bases clipped from V and 6 bases from J, the junction kept 10 bases outside the gene matches. The CDR3 protein is CASSPPQRGGTEQYF. DNA for the CDR3: TGTGCCAGCAGCCCCCCCCAGCGGGGGGGAACCGAGCAGTACTTC.

V and J are TRBV3-1 and TRBJ1-5; 8 bases fit TRBD1. The V and J ends lost 1 base and 1 base, in that order; junction bases with no gene match: 0. Looked up from germline, CDR1 is LGHDT and CDR2 is YNNKEL (reference sequence). This CDR3 is built from 15 residues. CDR3 sequence reads: CASSQGDRSNQPQHF. In DNA form, the CDR3 reads TGTGCCAGCAGCCAAGGGGACAGGAGCAATCAGCCCCAGCATTTT.

The chain recombines TRBV29-1 with TRBJ2-7, with TRBD1 matching 9 bases. The V gene end was trimmed by 7 bases and the J gene end by 4 bases; junction bases not matched to a gene: 11. The CDR3 is 14 amino acids. Germline values: CDR1 SQVTM, CDR2 ANQGSEA. CDR3 in DNA: TGCAGCGCAATCCCGGGACAGGGCGGGTACGAGCAGTACTTC. Encoded protein: CSAIPGQGGYEQYF.

The rearrangement uses TRBV20-1 and TRBJ2-7; D not certain. Germline V gene lookup returns CDR1 DFQATT and CDR2 SNEGSKA (reference sequence). Trimming shortened V by 6 bases and J by 5 bases, and 17 bases separated the two germline ends. This CDR3 region has 13 residues. Here the CDR3 DNA reads TGCAGTGCCAATGGGCTCTCTTCCGACGAGCAGTACTTC. It encodes CSANGLSSDEQYF.